This TCR beta chain was captured by sequencing in a study of Graves' ophthalmopathy and Graves' hyperthyroidism. This clonotype has only one observation. Its target is not known. Amplified TCR beta CDR3 regions were obtained using RNA transcripts as template. Amplification began with first-round RT-PCR using HTBI primers, then second-round multiplex PCR was performed. TCRdb independently ran MiXCR on the multiplex PCR reads; one entry per CDR3 protein. The sample lists about 370,000 distinct CDR3 sequences; around 17% were seen once. The study's findings and limits: Its predictions of ophthalmopathy progression gave the model 65% to 71% sensitivity and about 72% specificity.

Trimming took off 0 bases at V and 5 bases at J, with 13 bases between the two ends. The CDR3 loop spans 15 amino acids. Germline V CDR1 and CDR2: MGHRA, YSYEKL. The clonotype originates from a woman aged 18-29 years with Graves' ophthalmopathy. Sequences were obtained from peripheral blood. V gene TRBV4-1 combines with J gene TRBJ1-1; TRBD1 might be the D (5 bases). CDR3 DNA sequence: TGCGCCAGCAGCCAAGATGCGGGAGGGGCGACTGAAGCTTTCTTT. It is translated as CASSQDAGGATEAFF.